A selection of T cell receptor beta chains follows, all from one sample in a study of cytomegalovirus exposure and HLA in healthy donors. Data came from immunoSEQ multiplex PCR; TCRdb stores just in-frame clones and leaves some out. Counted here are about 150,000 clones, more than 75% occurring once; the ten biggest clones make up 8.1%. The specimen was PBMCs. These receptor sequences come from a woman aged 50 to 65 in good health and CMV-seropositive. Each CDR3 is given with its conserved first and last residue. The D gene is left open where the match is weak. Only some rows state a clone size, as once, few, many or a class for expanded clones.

cdr3_aa: CASSVGREGVAEAFF
cdr3_nt: TGTGCCAGCAGCGTAGGCAGGGAGGGGGTTGCTGAAGCTTTCTTT
j_call: TRBJ1-1
d_call: NA
cdr3_length: 15
clone_size: NA
v_call: TRBV9

cdr3_aa: CASILAGTEAFF
cdr3_nt: TGTGCCAGCATCCTGGCCGGGACTGAAGCTTTCTTT
j_call: TRBJ1-1
d_call: NA
cdr3_length: 12
clone_size: NA
v_call: TRBV6-6

cdr3_aa: CATTGGAGGANGLTF
cdr3_nt: TGTGCCACTACAGGGGGGGCTGGAGGGGCCAACGGCCTGACTTTC
j_call: TRBJ2-6
d_call: NA
cdr3_length: 15
clone_size: NA
v_call: TRBV10-3

cdr3_aa: CASSAWDRGPVAGELFF
cdr3_nt: TGTGCCAGCAGTGCCTGGGACAGGGGCCCTGTAGCCGGGGAGCTGTTTTTT
j_call: TRBJ2-2
d_call: TRBD1
cdr3_length: 17
clone_size: few
v_call: TRBV25-1

cdr3_aa: CASRAGGDYGYTF
cdr3_nt: TGTGCCAGCAGAGCAGGGGGCGACTATGGCTACACCTTC
j_call: TRBJ1-2
d_call: TRBD1
cdr3_length: 13
clone_size: NA
v_call: TRBV6-1

cdr3_aa: CAWKLAGGLDTQYF
cdr3_nt: TGTGCCTGGAAGCTAGCGGGGGGTCTAGATACGCAGTATTTT
j_call: TRBJ2-3
d_call: TRBD2
cdr3_length: 14
clone_size: NA
v_call: TRBV30

cdr3_aa: CASSRGGLAGHKGGNEQFF
cdr3_nt: TGTGCCAGCAGTCGCGGGGGACTAGCGGGACATAAAGGCGGCAATGAGCAGTTCTTC
j_call: TRBJ2-1
d_call: TRBD2
cdr3_length: 19
clone_size: NA
v_call: TRBV5-4

cdr3_aa: CASSIGKQGWAGQPQHF
cdr3_nt: TGTGCCAGTAGTATAGGGAAACAGGGGTGGGCTGGTCAGCCCCAGCATTTT
j_call: TRBJ1-5
d_call: TRBD1
cdr3_length: 17
clone_size: few
v_call: TRBV19

cdr3_aa: CASSGRRGLFF
cdr3_nt: TGTGCCAGCAGTGGCCGGCGGGGACTGTTTTTT
j_call: TRBJ1-4
d_call: NA
cdr3_length: 11
clone_size: NA
v_call: TRBV27

cdr3_aa: CASTPGAVDEKLFF
cdr3_nt: TGTGCCAGCACCCCCGGCGCGGTGGATGAAAAACTGTTTTTT
j_call: TRBJ1-4
d_call: NA
cdr3_length: 14
clone_size: NA
v_call: TRBV28

cdr3_aa: CASSEGQNTEAFF
cdr3_nt: TGTGCCAGTAGTGAGGGACAGAACACTGAAGCTTTCTTT
j_call: TRBJ1-1
d_call: NA
cdr3_length: 13
clone_size: NA
v_call: TRBV19

cdr3_aa: CAWTEGALNMPRDTEAFF
cdr3_nt: TGTGCCTGGACCGAGGGGGCCCTAAATATGCCCAGGGACACTGAAGCTTTCTTT
j_call: TRBJ1-1
d_call: TRBD1
cdr3_length: 18
clone_size: NA
v_call: TRBV30